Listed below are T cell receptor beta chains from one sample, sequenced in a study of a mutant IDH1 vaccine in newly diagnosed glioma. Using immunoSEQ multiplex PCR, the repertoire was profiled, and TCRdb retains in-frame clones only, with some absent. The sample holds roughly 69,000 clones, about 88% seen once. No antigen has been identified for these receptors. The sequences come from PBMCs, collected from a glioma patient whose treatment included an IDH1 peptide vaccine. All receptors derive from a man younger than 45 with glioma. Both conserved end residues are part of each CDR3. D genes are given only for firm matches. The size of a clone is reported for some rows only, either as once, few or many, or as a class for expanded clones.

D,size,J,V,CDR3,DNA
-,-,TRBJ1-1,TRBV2,CASSVEGRGTEAFF,TGTGCCAGCAGTGTGGAGGGAAGGGGAACTGAAGCTTTCTTT
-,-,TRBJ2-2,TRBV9,CASSVVSGELFF,TGTGCCAGCAGCGTAGTAAGCGGGGAGCTGTTTTTT
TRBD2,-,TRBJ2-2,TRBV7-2,CASSLGLAGWSHTGELFF,TGTGCCAGCAGCTTAGGACTAGCGGGATGGTCCCACACCGGGGAGCTGTTTTTT
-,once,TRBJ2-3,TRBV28,CASSSPAGGAFSTDTQYF,TGTGCCAGCAGTTCCCCCGCTGGGGGGGCGTTTAGCACAGATACGCAGTATTTT
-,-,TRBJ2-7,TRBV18,CASSPGLQDEQYF,TGTGCCAGCTCACCGGGTTTACAGGACGAGCAGTACTTC
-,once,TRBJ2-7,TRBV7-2,CASSWSTGAHEQYF,TGTGCCAGCAGCTGGTCGACAGGAGCCCACGAGCAGTACTTC
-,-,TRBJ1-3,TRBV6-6,CASSLQGNGNTIYF,TGTGCCAGCAGTCTACAGGGTAACGGAAACACCATATATTTT
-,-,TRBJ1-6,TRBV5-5,CASSLTGSLRNSPLHF,TGTGCCAGCAGCTTAACAGGGTCATTACGGAATTCACCCCTCCACTTT
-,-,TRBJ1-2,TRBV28,CASSLGGYGYTF,TGTGCCAGCAGTTTAGGGGGGTATGGCTACACCTTC
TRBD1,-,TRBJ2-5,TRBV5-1,CASSFFGQGGMQETQYF,TGCGCCAGCAGCTTCTTCGGACAGGGAGGAATGCAAGAGACCCAGTACTTC
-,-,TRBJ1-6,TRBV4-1,CASSQGGVRANNSPLHF,TGCGCCAGCAGCCAAGGAGGGGTTAGAGCTAATAATTCACCCCTCCACTTT
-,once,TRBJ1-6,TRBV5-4,CASSLDSSYNSPLHF,TGTGCCAGCAGCTTGGACAGCTCCTATAATTCACCCCTCCACTTT
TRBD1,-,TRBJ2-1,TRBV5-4,CASSPGTGGYNEQFF,TGTGCCAGCAGCCCCGGGACAGGGGGGTACAATGAGCAGTTCTTC
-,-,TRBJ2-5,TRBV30,CAWSPPPVSQETQYF,TGTGCCTGGAGTCCCCCCCCGGTTTCCCAAGAGACCCAGTACTTC
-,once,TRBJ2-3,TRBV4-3,CASSQGPADTQYF,TGCGCCAGCAGCCAAGGACCAGCAGATACGCAGTATTTT
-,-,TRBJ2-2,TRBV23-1,CATHRDTNTGELFF,TGCGCCACCCACAGGGATACGAACACCGGGGAGCTGTTTTTT
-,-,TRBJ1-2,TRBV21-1,CASSPSVRGGRNGYTF,TGTGCCAGCAGCCCATCAGTTCGGGGAGGGCGGAATGGCTACACCTTC
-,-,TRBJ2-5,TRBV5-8,CASSSAVETQYF,TGTGCCAGCAGCTCCGCGGTGGAGACCCAGTACTTC
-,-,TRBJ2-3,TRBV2,CASTPRRSTDTQYF,TGTGCCAGCACACCCCGGAGAAGCACAGATACGCAGTATTTT
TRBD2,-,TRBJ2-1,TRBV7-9,CASSLKSGNSYNEQFF,TGTGCCAGCAGCTTAAAGAGCGGGAACTCCTACAATGAGCAGTTCTTC
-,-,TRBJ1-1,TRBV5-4,CASSLGVMNTEAFF,TGTGCCAGCAGCTTAGGGGTGATGAACACTGAAGCTTTCTTT
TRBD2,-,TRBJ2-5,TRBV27,CASGPRSGKETQYF,TGTGCCAGCGGTCCGCGTAGCGGGAAAGAGACCCAGTACTTC
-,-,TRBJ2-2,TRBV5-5,CASTGLHTGELFF,TGTGCCAGCACGGGACTGCACACCGGGGAGCTGTTTTTT
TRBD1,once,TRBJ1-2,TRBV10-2,CASSNGQAYGYTF,TGCGCCAGCAGCAACGGACAGGCGTATGGCTACACCTTC
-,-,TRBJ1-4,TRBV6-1,CASSEALGAIKEKLFF,TGTGCCAGCAGTGAAGCGCTAGGGGCCATAAAGGAAAAACTGTTTTTT
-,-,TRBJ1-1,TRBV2,CASRGAYTEAFF,TGTGCCAGCAGAGGGGCCTACACTGAAGCTTTCTTT
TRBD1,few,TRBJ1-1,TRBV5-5,CASSTTGGGYAFF,TGTGCCAGCAGCACGACAGGGGGTGGATATGCTTTCTTT
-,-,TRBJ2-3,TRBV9,CASSVGVSAGDTQYF,TGTGCCAGCAGCGTAGGAGTCTCTGCAGGCGATACGCAGTATTTT
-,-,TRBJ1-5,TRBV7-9,CASSPPGSNQPQHF,TGTGCCAGCAGCCCCCCAGGGAGCAATCAGCCCCAGCATTTT
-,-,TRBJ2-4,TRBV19,CASSPPLPAKNIQYF,TGTGCCAGTAGTCCGCCGCTACCGGCCAAAAACATTCAGTACTTC
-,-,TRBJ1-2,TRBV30,CAWSVGRSPNYGYTF,TGTGCCTGGAGTGTCGGCAGAAGCCCTAACTATGGCTACACCTTC
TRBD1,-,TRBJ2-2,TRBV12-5,CASGLWGTANTGELFF,TGTGCTAGTGGTTTGTGGGGGACAGCAAACACCGGGGAGCTGTTTTTT
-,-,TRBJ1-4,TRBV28,CASSLEVFNEKLFF,TGTGCCAGCAGTTTAGAGGTTTTTAATGAAAAACTGTTTTTT
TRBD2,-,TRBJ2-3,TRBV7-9,CASSRPRGQREEGDTQYF,TGTGCCAGCAGCCGCCCCCGGGGGCAGCGGGAGGAGGGAGATACGCAGTATTTT
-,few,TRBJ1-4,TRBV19,CASGDRVREKLFF,TGTGCCAGTGGTGACCGGGTTCGGGAAAAACTGTTTTTT
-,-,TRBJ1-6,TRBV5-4,CASSSVSYNSPLHF,TGTGCCAGCAGCTCCGTCTCCTATAATTCACCCCTCCACTTT
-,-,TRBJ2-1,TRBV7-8,CASRRQRTTSGEQFF,TGTGCCAGCAGACGCCAGCGCACCACCTCGGGAGAGCAGTTCTTC
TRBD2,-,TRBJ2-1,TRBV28,CASSLWAGGNEQFF,TGTGCCAGCAGTTTATGGGCGGGAGGCAATGAGCAGTTCTTC